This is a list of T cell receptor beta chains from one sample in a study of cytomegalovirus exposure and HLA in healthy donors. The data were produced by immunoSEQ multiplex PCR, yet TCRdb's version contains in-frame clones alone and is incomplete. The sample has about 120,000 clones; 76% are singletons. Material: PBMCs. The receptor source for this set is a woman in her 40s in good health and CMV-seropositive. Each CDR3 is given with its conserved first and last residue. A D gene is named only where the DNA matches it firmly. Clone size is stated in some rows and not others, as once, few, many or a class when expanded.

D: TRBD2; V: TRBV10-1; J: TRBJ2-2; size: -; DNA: TGCGCCAGCAGTGACTCTCGAGCGGGGGTGAACACCGGGGAGCTGTTTTTT; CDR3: CASSDSRAGVNTGELFF
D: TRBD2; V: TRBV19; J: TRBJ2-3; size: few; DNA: TGTGCCAGTAGTATTTTTAGCGGGGGAACAGATACGCAGTATTTT; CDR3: CASSIFSGGTDTQYF
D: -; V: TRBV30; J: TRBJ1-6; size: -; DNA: TGTGCCTGGAGCGGGAATCCGGAAACGGTAAATTCACCCCTCCACTTT; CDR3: CAWSGNPETVNSPLHF
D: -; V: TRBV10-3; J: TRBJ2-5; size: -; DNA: TGTGCCATCAGTCCAGGAGCGACAGGAGAGACCCAGTACTTC; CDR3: CAISPGATGETQYF
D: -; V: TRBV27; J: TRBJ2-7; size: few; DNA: TGTGCCAGCACAGAGCAGTACTTC; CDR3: CASTEQYF
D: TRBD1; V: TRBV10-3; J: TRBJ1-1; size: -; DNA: TGTGCCATCAAGGGGGGACAGGGACACACTGAAGCTTTCTTT; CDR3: CAIKGGQGHTEAFF
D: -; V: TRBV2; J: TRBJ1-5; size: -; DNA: TGTGCCAGCAGTGAAGAACAGGGAGCAAGTCAGCCCCAGCATTTT; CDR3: CASSEEQGASQPQHF
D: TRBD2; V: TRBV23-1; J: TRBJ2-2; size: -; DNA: TGCGCCAGCAGTCAACCTCGCGGGGGGGGCGCCGGGGAGCTGTTTTTT; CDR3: CASSQPRGGGAGELFF
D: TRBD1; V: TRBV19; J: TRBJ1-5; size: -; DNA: TGTGTCAGTAGTAACAGGGGTCGGCAGCCCCAGCATTTT; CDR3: CVSSNRGRQPQHF
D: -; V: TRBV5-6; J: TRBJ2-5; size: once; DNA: TGTGCCAGCAGCTTTCCTTACGAGGGAGAGACCCAGTACTTC; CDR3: CASSFPYEGETQYF
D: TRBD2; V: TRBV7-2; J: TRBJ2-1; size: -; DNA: TGTGCCAGCGCTTTTGCTAGCGGGGGGGCCTGGAGCTCCTACAATGAGCAGTTCTTC; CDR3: CASAFASGGAWSSYNEQFF
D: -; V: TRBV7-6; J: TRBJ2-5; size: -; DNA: TGTGCCAGCAGCTTCCGGGAGACCCAGTACTTC; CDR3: CASSFRETQYF
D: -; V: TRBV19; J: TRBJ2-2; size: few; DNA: TGTGCCAGTAGAAGAAGCCTCACCGGGGAGCTGTTTTTT; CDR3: CASRRSLTGELFF
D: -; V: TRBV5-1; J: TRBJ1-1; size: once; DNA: TGCGCCAGCAGCTTGGCACAGGGCAACACTGAAGCTTTCTTT; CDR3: CASSLAQGNTEAFF
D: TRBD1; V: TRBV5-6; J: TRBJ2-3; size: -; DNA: TGTGCCAGCAGCTTGGACAGGGGATTGAAAGATACGCAGTATTTT; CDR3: CASSLDRGLKDTQYF
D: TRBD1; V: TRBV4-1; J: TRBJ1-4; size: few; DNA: TGCGCCAGCAGCCCTCCGACAGGGACGAGAGAAAAACTGTTTTTT; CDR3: CASSPPTGTREKLFF
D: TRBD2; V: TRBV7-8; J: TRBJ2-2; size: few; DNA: TGTGCCAGCAGCTTAGGGGCGGGGGGGCCTTACACCGGGGAGCTGTTTTTT; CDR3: CASSLGAGGPYTGELFF
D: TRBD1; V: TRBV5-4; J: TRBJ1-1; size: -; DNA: TGTGCCAGCAGCTCCCCCGTCGGGACAGGGACTATGAGGACTGAAGCTTTCTTT; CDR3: CASSSPVGTGTMRTEAFF
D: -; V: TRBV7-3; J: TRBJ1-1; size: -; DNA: TGTGCCAGCAGCTTAAGACGGACAGCTAACACTGAAGCTTTCTTT; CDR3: CASSLRRTANTEAFF
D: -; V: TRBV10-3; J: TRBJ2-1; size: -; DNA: TGTGCCATCAGTGAAGTGTATTCTAAGCAGTTCTTC; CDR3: CAISEVYSKQFF
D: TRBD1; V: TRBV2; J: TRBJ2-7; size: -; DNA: TGTGCCAGCCTTTTAGGGCAGGGGGTGACCTACGAGCAGTACTTC; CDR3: CASLLGQGVTYEQYF
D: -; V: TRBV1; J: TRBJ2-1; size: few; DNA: TGCACCAGCAGCCAATCCCTTAGCGGTGAGCAGTTCTTC; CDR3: CTSSQSLSGEQFF
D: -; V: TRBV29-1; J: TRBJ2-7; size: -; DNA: TGCAGCGTTGAAGATAGGGGGTTCGACGAGCAGTACTTC; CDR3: CSVEDRGFDEQYF
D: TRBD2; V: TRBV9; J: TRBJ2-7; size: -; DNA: TGTGCCAGCAGCGACGGGGGACTAGCGGGGCTCTACGAGCAGTACTTC; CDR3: CASSDGGLAGLYEQYF
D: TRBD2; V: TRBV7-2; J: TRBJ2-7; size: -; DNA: TGTGCCAGCAGCTTGGCTAGCGGGGGCCCATTTCAGCAGTACTTC; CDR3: CASSLASGGPFQQYF
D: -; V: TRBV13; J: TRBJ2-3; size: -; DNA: TGTGCCAGCAGCTTAACTAGCACTCATACGCAGTATTTT; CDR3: CASSLTSTHTQYF
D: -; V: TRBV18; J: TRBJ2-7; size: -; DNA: TGTGCCAGCTCCCAGACAGGTGGACAATACGAGCAGTACTTC; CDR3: CASSQTGGQYEQYF
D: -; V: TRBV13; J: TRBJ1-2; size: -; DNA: TGTGCCAGCAGCCTTCGACAGGTTTGGTATGGCTACACCTTC; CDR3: CASSLRQVWYGYTF
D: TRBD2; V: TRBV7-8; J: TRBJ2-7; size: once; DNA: TGTGCCAGCAGCCTGCCTTGGACTAGCGGTTACGAGCAGTACTTC; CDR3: CASSLPWTSGYEQYF
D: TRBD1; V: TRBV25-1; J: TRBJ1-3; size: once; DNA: TGTGCCAGCAGTCAAACAGGGGCCGGAAACACCATATATTTT; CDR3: CASSQTGAGNTIYF
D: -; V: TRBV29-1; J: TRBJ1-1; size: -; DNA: TGCAGCGTTGAAGATGTGTCTAACACTGAAGCTTTCTTT; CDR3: CSVEDVSNTEAFF
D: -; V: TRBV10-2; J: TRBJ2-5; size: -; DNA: TGCGCCAGCAGTGAGTCGCGCAGGGATGAGACCCAGTACTTC; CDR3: CASSESRRDETQYF
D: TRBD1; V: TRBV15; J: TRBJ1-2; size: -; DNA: TGTGCCACCAGCAGCGCCCCAGGGGGACAAACTTGGACAGGGGCACCCTATGGCTACACCTTC; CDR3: CATSSAPGGQTWTGAPYGYTF
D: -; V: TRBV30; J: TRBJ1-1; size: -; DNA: TGTGCCTGGAGTGCAGGGGAAACTGAAGCTTTCTTT; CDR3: CAWSAGETEAFF
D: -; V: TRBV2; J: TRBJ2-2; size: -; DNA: TGTGCCAGTTCTGACAGGTTGAACACCGGGGAGCTGTTTTTT; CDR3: CASSDRLNTGELFF
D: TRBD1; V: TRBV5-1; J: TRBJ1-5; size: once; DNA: TGCGCCAGCAGCTGGACAGGGGCCCCAGGTCAGCCCCAGCATTTT; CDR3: CASSWTGAPGQPQHF
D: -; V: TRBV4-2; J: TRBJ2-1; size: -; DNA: TGTGCCAGCAGCCAAGATCTAAGTAGTGAGCAGTTCTTC; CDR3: CASSQDLSSEQFF
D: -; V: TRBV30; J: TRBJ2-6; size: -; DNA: TGTGCCTGGAGTTTTGGAATCAGGGTGGTATCTGGGGCCAACGTCCTGACTTTC; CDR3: CAWSFGIRVVSGANVLTF
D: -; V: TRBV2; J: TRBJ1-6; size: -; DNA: TGTGCCAGCAGTCGGACAGACTCCTATAATTCACCCCTCCACTTT; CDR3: CASSRTDSYNSPLHF
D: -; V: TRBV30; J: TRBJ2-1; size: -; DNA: TGTGCCTGGAGTCGCACAGGAGCCTACAATGAGCAGTTCTTC; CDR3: CAWSRTGAYNEQFF
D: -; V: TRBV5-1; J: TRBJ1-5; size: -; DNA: TGCGCCAGCAGCCTGGACTATTTTGGTTCTCAGCCCCAGCATTTT; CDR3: CASSLDYFGSQPQHF
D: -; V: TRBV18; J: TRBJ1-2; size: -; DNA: TGTGCCAGCTCACTCGACAGGAACTATGGCTACACCTTC; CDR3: CASSLDRNYGYTF
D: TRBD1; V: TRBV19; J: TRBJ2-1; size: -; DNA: TGTGCCAGTAACCGACCCGGGACAGGGGATGACAATGAGCAGTTCTTC; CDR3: CASNRPGTGDDNEQFF
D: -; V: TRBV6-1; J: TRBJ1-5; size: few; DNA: TGTGCCAGCATCCCCGCACAGGGAGGGCGTCAGCCCCAGCATTTT; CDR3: CASIPAQGGRQPQHF
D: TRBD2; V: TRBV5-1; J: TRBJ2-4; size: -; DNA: TGCGCCAGCAGCCAAGGGACTAGTGGCATTCAGTACTTC; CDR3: CASSQGTSGIQYF
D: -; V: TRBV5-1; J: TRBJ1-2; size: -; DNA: TGCGCCAGCAGCGGAGGACAGAGCCTTAACTATGGCTACACCTTC; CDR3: CASSGGQSLNYGYTF
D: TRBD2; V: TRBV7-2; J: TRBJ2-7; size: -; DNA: TGTGCCAGCAGCCCGACCGGGACTAGCGCCCACGAGCAGTACTTC; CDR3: CASSPTGTSAHEQYF
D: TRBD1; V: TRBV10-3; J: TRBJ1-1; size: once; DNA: TGTGCCACCTGGACAGGGGGTTACACTGAAGCTTTCTTT; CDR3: CATWTGGYTEAFF
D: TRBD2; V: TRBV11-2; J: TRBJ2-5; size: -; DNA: TGTGCCAGCAGCAGCGGTTCCCTAGCGGGGAAAGAGACCCAGTACTTC; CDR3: CASSSGSLAGKETQYF
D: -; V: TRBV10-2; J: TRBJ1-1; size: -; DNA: TGCGCCAGCAGTACGTTAGACGGGGGGAACACTGAAGCTTTCTTT; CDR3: CASSTLDGGNTEAFF
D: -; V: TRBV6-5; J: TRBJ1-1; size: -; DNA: TGTGCCAGCAGTTACGCCTCGACAGGCCTGAACACTGAAGCTTTCTTT; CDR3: CASSYASTGLNTEAFF
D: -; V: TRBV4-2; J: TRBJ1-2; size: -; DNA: TGTGCCAGCAGCCAAGGGGAGGGTGCTAACTATGGCTACACCTTC; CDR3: CASSQGEGANYGYTF
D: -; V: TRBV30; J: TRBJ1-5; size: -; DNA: TGTGCCTGGAGTGTAGGGGGTGTTGGCAATCAGCCCCAGCATTTT; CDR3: CAWSVGGVGNQPQHF